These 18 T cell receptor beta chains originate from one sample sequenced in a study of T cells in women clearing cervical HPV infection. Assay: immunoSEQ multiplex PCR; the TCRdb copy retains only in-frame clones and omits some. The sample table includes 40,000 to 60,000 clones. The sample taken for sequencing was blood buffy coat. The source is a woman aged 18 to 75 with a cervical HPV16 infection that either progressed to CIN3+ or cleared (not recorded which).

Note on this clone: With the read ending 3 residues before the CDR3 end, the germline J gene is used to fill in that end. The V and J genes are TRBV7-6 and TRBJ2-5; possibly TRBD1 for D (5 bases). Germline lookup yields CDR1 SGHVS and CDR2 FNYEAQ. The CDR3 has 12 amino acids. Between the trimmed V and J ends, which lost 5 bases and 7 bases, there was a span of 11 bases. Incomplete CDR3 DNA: TGTGCCAGCAGCGCTACAGGCCCGACC. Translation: CASSATGPT. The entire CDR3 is CASSATGPTQYF.

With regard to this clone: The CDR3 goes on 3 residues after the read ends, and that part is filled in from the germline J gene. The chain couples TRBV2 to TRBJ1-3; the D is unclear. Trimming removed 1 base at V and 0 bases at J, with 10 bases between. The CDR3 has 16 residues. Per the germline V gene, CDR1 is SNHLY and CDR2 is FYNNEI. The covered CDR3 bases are TGTGCCAGCAGTGAAGGAGGGCCGCTCTCTGGAAACACC. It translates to CASSEGGPLSGNT. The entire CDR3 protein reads CASSEGGPLSGNTIYF.

CDR3 residues: CASSVEAAGSGNTIYF. CDR3 DNA (partial): TGTGCCAGCAGCGTAGAGGCCGCTGGCTCTGGAAACACC. The gene calls are TRBV9 and TRBJ1-3; no reliable D call. Read sequence stops 3 residues before the CDR3 end, and the germline J gene provides the missing end. V lost 0 bases and J lost 0, with 10 bases in between. Germline V lookup: CDR1 SGDLS, CDR2 YYNGEE. The CDR3 loop spans 16 amino acids.

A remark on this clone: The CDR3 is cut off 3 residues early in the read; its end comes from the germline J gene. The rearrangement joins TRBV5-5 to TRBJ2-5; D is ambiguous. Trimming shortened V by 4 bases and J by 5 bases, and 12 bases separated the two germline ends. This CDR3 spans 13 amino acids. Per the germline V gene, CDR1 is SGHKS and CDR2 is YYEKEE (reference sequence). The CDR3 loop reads CASSRAYGETQYF. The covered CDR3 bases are TGTGCCAGCAGCCGCGCCTACGGGGAGACC.

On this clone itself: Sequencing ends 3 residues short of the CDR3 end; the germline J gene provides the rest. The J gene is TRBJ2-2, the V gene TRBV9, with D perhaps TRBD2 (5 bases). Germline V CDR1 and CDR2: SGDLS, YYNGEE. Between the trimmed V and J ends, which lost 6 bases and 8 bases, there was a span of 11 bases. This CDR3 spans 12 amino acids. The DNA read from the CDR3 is TGTGCCAGCAATCGAGGGCAAGGGGAG. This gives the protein CASNRGQGE. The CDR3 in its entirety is CASNRGQGELFF.

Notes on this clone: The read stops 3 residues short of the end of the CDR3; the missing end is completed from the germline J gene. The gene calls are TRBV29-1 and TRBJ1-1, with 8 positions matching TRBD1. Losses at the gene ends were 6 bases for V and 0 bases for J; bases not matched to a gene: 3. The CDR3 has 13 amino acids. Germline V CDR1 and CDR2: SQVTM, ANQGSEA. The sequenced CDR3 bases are TGCAGCGTGCGCAGGGGGCTGAACACTGAA. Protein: CSVRRGLNTE. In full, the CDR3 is CSVRRGLNTEAFF. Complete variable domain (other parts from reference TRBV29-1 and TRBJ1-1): SAVISQKPSRDICQRGTSLTIQCQVDSQVTMMFWYRQQPGQSLTLIATANQGSEATYESGFVIDKFPISRPNLTFSTLTVSNMSPEDSSIYLCSVRRGLNTEAFFGQGTRLTVV.

The sequenced CDR3 bases are TGTGCCATCAGTGCCCGACTAGCGGGGAGCACAGATACG. Translating gives CAISARLAGSTDT. The CDR3 in its entirety is CAISARLAGSTDTQYF. The chain joins TRBV10-3 to TRBJ2-3, with 11 bases that match TRBD2. The read is 3 residues too short to cover the CDR3 end, so that end is filled in from the germline J gene. The CDR3 runs 16 residues. J gave up 0 bases and V 4 bases, and 3 bases lay outside the gene matches. Germline V CDR1 and CDR2: ENHRY, SYGVKD.

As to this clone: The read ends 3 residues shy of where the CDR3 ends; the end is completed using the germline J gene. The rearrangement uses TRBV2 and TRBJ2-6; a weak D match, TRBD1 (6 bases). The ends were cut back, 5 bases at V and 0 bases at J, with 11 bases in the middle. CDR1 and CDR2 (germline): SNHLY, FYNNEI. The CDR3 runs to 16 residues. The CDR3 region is CASSSRGPSGANVLTF. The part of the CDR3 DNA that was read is TGTGCCAGCAGTTCCAGGGGACCCTCTGGGGCCAACGTC.

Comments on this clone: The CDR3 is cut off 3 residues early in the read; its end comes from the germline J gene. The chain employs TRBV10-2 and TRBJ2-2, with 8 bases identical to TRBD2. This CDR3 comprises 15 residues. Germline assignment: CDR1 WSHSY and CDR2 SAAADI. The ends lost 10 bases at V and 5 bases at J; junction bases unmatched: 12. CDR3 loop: CATLEGGGRTGELFF. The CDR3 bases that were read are TGCGCCACCCTAGAGGGCGGGGGGCGGACCGGGGAG.

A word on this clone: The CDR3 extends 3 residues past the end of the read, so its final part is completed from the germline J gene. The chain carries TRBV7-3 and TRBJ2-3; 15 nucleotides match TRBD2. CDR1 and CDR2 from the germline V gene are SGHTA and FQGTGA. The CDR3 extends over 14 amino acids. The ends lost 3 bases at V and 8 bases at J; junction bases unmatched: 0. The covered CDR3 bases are TGTGCCAGCAGCTTGGGACTAGCGGGGGGTACG. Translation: CASSLGLAGGT. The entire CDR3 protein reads CASSLGLAGGTQYF.

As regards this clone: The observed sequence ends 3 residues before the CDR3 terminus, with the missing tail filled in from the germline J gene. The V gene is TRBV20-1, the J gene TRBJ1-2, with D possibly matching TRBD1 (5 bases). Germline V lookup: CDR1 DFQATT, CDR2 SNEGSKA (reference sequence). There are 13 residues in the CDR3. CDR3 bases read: TGCAGTGCTAGTTACGGAGGGGTTAATGAC. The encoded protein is CSASYGGVND. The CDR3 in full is CSASYGGVNDYTF.

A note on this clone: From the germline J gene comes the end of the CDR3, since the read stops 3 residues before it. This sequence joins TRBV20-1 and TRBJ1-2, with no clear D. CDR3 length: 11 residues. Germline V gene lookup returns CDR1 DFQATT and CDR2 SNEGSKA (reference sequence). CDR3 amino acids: CSAQSTDTYTF. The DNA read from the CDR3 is TGCAGTGCTCAGAGCACAGATACC.

Partial CDR3 DNA: TGTGCCAGTAGCCCTAGTGGCGGGGGGGCGAATGAG. This translates into CASSPSGGGANE. The complete CDR3 reads CASSPSGGGANEQFF. The chain is built from TRBV19 and TRBJ2-1; 9 positions agree with TRBD2. The read terminates 3 residues before the CDR3 end, so the remaining end is supplied by the germline J gene. This CDR3 spans 15 amino acids. The ends lost 6 bases at V and 7 bases at J; junction bases unmatched: 10. Looked up from germline, CDR1 is LNHDA and CDR2 is SQIVND (reference sequence).

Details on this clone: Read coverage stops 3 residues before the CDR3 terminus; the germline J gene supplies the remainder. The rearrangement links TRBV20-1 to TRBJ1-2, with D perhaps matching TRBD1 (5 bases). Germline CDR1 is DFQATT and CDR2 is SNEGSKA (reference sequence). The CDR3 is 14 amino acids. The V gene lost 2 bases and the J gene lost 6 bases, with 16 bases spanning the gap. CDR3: CSARPGTPFHGYTF. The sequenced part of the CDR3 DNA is TGCAGTGCTAGACCCGGGACTCCCTTCCATGGC.

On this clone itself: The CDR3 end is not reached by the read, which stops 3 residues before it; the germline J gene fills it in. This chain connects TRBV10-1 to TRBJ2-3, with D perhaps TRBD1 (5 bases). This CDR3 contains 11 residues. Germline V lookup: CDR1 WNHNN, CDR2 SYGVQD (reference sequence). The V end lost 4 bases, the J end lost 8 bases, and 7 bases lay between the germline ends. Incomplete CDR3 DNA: TGCGCCAGCAGTGTAGGGGCTACG. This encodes CASSVGAT. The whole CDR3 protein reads CASSVGATQYF.

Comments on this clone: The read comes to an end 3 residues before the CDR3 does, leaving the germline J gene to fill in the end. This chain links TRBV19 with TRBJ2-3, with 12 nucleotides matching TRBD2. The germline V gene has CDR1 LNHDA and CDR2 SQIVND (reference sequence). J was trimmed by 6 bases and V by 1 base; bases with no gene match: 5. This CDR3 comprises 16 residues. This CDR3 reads CASSIVPSGGVDTQYF. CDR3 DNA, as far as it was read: TGTGCCAGTAGTATAGTGCCTAGCGGGGGGGTGGATACG.

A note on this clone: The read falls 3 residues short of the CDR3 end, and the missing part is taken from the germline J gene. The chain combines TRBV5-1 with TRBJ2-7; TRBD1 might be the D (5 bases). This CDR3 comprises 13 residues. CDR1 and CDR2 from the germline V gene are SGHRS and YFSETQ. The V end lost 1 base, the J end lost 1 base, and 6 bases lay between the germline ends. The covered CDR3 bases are TGCGCCAGCAGCTTGCAGGGATCCTACGAG. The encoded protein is CASSLQGSYE. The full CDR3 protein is CASSLQGSYEQYF.

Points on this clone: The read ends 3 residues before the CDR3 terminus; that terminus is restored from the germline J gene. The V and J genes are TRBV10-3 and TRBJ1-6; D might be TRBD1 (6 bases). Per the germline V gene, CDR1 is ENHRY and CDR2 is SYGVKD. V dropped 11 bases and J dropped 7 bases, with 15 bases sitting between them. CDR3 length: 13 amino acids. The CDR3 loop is CAAGGGKNSPLHF. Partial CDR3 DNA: TGTGCCGCGGGAGGGGGAAAGAATTCACCC.